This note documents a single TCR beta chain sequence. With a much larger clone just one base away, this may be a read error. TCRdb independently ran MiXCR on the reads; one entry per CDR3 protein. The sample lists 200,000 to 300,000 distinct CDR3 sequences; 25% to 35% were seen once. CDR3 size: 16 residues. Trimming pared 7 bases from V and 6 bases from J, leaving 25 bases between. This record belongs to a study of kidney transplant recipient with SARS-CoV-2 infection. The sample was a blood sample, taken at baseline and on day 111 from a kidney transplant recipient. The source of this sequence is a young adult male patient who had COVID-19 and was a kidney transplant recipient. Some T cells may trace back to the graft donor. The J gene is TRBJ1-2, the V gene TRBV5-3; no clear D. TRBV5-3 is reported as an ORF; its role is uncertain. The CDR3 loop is CARVCLVVRKTHGYTF. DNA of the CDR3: TGTGCCAGAGTATGCTTAGTGGTGAGAAAGACCCATGGCTACACCTTC.